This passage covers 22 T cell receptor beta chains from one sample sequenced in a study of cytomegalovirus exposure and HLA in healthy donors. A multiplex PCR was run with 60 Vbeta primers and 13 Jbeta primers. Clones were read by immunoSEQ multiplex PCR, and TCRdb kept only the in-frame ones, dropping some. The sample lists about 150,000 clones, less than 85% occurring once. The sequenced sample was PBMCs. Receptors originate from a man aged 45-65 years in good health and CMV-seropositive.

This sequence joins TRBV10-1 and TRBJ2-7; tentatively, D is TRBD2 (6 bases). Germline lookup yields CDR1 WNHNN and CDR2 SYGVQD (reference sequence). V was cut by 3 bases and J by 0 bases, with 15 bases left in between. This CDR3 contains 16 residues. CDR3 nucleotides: TGCGCCAGCAGTGACGGTGCGGCGGGGACCTCCTACGAGCAGTACTTC. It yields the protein CASSDGAAGTSYEQYF.

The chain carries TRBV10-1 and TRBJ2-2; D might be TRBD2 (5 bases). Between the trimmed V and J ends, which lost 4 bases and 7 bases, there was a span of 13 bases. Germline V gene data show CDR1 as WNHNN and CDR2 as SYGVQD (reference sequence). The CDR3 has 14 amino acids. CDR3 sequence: CASSVRRSSGELFF. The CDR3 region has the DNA TGCGCCAGCAGTGTAAGGAGGTCAAGCGGGGAGCTGTTTTTT.

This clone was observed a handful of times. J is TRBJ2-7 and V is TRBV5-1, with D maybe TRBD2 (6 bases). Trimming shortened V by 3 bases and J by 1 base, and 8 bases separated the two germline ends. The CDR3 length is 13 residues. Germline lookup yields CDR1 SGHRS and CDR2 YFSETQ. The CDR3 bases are TGCGCCAGCAGCTACGGGGGATCCTACGAGCAGTACTTC. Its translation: CASSYGGSYEQYF.

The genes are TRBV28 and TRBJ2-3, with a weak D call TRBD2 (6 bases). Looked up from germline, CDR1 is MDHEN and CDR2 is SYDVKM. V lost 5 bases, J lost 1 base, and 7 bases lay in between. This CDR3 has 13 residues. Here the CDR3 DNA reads TGTGCCAGCAGTGGAGGGGGCACAGATACGCAGTATTTT. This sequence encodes CASSGGGTDTQYF. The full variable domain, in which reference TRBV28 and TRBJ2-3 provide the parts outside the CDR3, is DVKVTQSSRYLVKRTGEKVFLECVQDMDHENMFWYRQDPGLGLRLIYFSYDVKMKEKGDIPEGYSVSREKKERFSLILESASTNQTSMYLCASSGGGTDTQYFGPGTRLTVL.

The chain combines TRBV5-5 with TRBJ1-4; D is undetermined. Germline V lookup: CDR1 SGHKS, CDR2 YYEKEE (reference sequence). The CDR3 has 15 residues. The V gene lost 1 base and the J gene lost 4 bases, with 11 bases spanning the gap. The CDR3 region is CASSLNGYFNEKLFF. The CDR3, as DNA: TGTGCCAGCAGCTTGAACGGGTACTTTAATGAAAAACTGTTTTTT.

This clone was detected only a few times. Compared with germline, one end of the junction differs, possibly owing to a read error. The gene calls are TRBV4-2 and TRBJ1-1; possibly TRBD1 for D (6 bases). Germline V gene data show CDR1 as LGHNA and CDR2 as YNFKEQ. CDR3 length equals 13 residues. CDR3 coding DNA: TGTGCCAGCAACCAACCAGGGGCCAATGAAGCTTTCTTT. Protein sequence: CASNQPGANEAFF.

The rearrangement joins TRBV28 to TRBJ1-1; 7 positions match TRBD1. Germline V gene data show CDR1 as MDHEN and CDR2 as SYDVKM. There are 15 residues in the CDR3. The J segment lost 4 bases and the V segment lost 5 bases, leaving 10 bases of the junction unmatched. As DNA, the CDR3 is TGTGCCAGCAGTACCCAAAGACAGGGTGTCACTGAAGCTTTCTTT. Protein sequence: CASSTQRQGVTEAFF. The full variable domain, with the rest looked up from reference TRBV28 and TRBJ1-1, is DVKVTQSSRYLVKRTGEKVFLECVQDMDHENMFWYRQDPGLGLRLIYFSYDVKMKEKGDIPEGYSVSREKKERFSLILESASTNQTSMYLCASSTQRQGVTEAFFGQGTRLTVV.

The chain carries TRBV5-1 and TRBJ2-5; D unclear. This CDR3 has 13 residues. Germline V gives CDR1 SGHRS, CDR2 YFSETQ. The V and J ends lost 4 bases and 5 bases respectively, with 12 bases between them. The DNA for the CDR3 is TGCGCCAGCAGCAGCCGGCCGAGGGAGACCCAGTACTTC. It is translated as CASSSRPRETQYF. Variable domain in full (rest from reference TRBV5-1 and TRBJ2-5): KAGVTQTPRYLIKTRGQQVTLSCSPISGHRSVSWYQQTPGQGLQFLFEYFSETQRNKGNFPGRFSGRQFSNSRSEMNVSTLELGDSALYLCASSSRPRETQYFGPGTRLLVL.

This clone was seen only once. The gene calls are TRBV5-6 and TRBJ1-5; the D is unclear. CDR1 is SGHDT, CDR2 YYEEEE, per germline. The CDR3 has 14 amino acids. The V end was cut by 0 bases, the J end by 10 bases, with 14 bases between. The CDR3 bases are TGTGCCAGCAGCTTGGGGGTAAAATCGGGACCCCAGCATTTT. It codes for CASSLGVKSGPQHF.

The DNA of the CDR3 is TGTGCCAGCCGCCCCTACCCCGGCGGGCGGGAGGCAGTGGATACGCAGTATTTT. Its protein is CASRPYPGGREAVDTQYF. The chain employs TRBV21-1 and TRBJ2-3; the DNA was not compared with TRBD2, the D call given in the table. TRBV21-1 is a pseudogene. The CDR3 contains 18 residues.

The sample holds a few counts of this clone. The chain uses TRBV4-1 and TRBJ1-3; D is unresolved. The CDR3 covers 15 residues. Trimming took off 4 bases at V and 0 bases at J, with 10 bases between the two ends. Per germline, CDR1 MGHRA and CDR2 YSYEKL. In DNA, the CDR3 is TGCGCCAGCAGCCCACCACAGAGCTCTGGAAACACCATATATTTT. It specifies CASSPPQSSGNTIYF.

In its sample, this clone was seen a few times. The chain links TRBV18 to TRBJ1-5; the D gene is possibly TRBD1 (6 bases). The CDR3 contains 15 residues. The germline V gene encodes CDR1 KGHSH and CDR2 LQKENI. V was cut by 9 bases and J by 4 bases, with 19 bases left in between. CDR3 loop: CASRLAQGRNQPQHF. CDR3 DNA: TGTGCCAGTCGACTTGCACAGGGAAGAAATCAGCCCCAGCATTTT. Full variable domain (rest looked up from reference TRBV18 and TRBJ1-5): NAGVMQNPRHLVRRRGQEARLRCSPMKGHSHVYWYRQLPEEGLKFMVYLQKENIIDESGMPKERFSAEFPKEGPSILRIQQVVRGDSAAYFCASRLAQGRNQPQHFGDGTRLSIL.

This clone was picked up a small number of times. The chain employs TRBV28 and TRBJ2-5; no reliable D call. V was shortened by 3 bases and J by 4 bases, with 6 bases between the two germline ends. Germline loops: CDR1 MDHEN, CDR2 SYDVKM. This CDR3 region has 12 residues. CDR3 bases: TGTGCCAGCAGTTTCGTCAGAGAGACCCAGTACTTC. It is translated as CASSFVRETQYF.

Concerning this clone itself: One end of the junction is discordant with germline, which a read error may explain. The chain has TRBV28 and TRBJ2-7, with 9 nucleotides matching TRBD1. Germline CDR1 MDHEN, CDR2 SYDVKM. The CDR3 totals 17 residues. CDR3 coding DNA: TGTACCAGCAGTCCCCCCGGGACAGGGAGGTTACTCCGCGAGCAGTACTTC. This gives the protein CTSSPPGTGRLLREQYF.

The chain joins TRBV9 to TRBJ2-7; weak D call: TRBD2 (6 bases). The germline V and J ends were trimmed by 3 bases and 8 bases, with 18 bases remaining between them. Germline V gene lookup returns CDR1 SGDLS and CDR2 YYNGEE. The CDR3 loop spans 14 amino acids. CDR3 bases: TGTGCCAGCAGCGGACCAGAAGAAACTAGCAAGCAGTACTTC. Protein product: CASSGPEETSKQYF.

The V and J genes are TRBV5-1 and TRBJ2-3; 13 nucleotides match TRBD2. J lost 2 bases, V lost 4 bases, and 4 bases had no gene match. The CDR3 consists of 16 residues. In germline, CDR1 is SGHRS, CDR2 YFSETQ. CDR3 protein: CASSGTSGRDTDTQYF. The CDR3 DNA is TGCGCCAGCAGCGGAACTAGCGGGAGGGACACAGATACGCAGTATTTT.

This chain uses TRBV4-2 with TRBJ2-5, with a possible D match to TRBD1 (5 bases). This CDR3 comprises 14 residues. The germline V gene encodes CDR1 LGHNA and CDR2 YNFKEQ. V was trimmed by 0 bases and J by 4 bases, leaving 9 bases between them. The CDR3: CASSQDFRGETQYF. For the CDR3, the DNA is TGTGCCAGCAGCCAAGATTTTAGGGGAGAGACCCAGTACTTC.

CDR3 loop: CASSTQRGEQYF. CDR3 in DNA: TGCGCCAGCAGCACCCAACGGGGCGAGCAGTACTTC. V usage is TRBV5-1 and J usage is TRBJ2-7; weak D call: TRBD2 (5 bases). Trimming stripped 4 bases from V and 6 bases from J, with 11 bases between. The germline CDR1 and CDR2 sequences are SGHRS and YFSETQ. The CDR3 length is 12 residues.

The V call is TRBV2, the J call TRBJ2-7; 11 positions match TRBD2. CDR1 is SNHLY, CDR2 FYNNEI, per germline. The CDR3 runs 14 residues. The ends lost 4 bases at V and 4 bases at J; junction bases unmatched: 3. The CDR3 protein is CASSASGRPYEQYF. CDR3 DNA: TGTGCCAGCAGTGCTAGCGGGAGGCCGTACGAGCAGTACTTC.

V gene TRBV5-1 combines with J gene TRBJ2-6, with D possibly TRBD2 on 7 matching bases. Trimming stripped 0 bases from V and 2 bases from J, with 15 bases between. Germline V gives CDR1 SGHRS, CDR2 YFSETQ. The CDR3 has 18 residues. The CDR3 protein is CASSLGGGNFPGANVLTF. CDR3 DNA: TGCGCCAGCAGCTTGGGGGGGGGCAATTTTCCTGGGGCCAACGTCCTGACTTTC. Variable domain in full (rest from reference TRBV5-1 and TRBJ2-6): KAGVTQTPRYLIKTRGQQVTLSCSPISGHRSVSWYQQTPGQGLQFLFEYFSETQRNKGNFPGRFSGRQFSNSRSEMNVSTLELGDSALYLCASSLGGGNFPGANVLTFGAGSRLTVL.

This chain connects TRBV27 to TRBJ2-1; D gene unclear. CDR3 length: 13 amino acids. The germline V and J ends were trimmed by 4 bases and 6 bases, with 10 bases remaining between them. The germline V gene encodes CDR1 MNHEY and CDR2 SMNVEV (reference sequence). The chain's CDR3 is CASSSPLGNEQFF. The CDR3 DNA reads TGTGCCAGCAGTTCCCCTCTAGGCAATGAGCAGTTCTTC.

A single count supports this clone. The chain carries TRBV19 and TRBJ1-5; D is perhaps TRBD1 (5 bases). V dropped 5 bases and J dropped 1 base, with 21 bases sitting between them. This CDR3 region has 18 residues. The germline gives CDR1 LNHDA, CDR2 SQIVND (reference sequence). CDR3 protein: CASSAAQGWGMSNQPQHF. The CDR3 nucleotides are TGTGCCAGTAGTGCTGCCCAGGGATGGGGTATGAGCAATCAGCCCCAGCATTTT.